The clone carrying this TCR beta chain was seen a handful of times. Its antigen remains unknown. This entry comes from a study of early T cells in non-severe SARS-CoV-2 infection. Study at large: Sequencing input comprised bulk RNA from unsorted whole blood; chain pairing was not available. Study conclusions and caveats: Sequences matched to VDJdb favored anti-spike CD8 responses, while private and CD4 specificities were missed.

The CDR3 has 12 amino acids. CDR1 and CDR2 (germline): SGHRS, YFSETQ. With 3 bases removed from V and 8 bases from J, the gap between germline ends came to 9 bases. The TCR library protocol attached unique molecular identifiers to the individual cDNA molecules. TCRdb used MiXCR to reprocess the 5' RACE reads, holding one entry per CDR3 protein. The sample lists tens of thousands of distinct CDR3 sequences, about 11% occurring once. The specimen was whole blood. The gene calls are TRBV5-1 and TRBJ2-1; D is perhaps TRBD2 (5 bases). The TCR sequence derives from an adult who was a healthcare worker with PCR-confirmed SARS-CoV-2 infection or an uninfected control (not recorded which). CDR3 loop: CASSSGIYEQFF. The CDR3 nucleotides read TGCGCCAGCAGCTCGGGAATCTATGAGCAGTTCTTC. The whole variable domain, remainder taken from reference TRBV5-1 and TRBJ2-1, is KAGVTQTPRYLIKTRGQQVTLSCSPISGHRSVSWYQQTPGQGLQFLFEYFSETQRNKGNFPGRFSGRQFSNSRSEMNVSTLELGDSALYLCASSSGIYEQFFGPGTRLTVL.